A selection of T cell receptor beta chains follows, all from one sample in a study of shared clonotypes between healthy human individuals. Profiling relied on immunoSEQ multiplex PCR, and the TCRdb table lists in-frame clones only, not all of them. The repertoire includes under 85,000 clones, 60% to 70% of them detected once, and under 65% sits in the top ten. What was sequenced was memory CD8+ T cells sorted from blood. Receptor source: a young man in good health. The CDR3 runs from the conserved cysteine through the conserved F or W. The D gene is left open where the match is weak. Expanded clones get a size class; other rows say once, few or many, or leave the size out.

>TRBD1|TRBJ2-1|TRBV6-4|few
TGTGCCAGCAGTGAAGGGACAGGGGGGGGCAATGAGCAGTTCTTC
CASSEGTGGGNEQFF
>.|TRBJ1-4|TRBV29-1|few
TGCAGCGTACAGGCGACATTTGAAAAACTGTTTTTT
CSVQATFEKLFF
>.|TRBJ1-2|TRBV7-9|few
TGTGCCAGCGACAAGGCCAACTATGGCTACACCTTC
CASDKANYGYTF
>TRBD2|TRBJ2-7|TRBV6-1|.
TGTGCCAGCAGTAGCGGGAGAGCCAACGAGCAGTACTTC
CASSSGRANEQYF
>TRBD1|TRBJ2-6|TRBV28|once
TGTGCCAGCAAGACCAGTCGCCGGGACAGGGGATACCCTGGGGCCAACGTCCTGACTTTC
CASKTSRRDRGYPGANVLTF
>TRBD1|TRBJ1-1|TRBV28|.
TGTGCCAGCAGTTCCTTCGGTACCTGGACAGGGAAAACTGAAGCTTTCTTT
CASSSFGTWTGKTEAFF
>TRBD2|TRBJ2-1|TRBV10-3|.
TGTGCCATCAGTGCCTCCCTGACTAGCGGGACAACATACAATGAGCAGTTCTTC
CAISASLTSGTTYNEQFF
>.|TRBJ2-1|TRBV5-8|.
TGTGCCAGCAATCTCGGGCTTGGCGGGAACAATGAGCAGTTCTTC
CASNLGLGGNNEQFF
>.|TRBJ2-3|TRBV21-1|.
TGTCCTAGCACGAGGCCGGGCACCACAGATACGCAGTATTTT
CPSTRPGTTDTQYF
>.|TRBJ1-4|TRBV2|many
TGTGCCAGCATTATCTCGTCAAACTTGGGGGAAAAACTGTTTTTT
CASIISSNLGEKLFF
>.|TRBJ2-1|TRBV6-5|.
TGTGCCAGCAGCCGGAGCCTAGCCAACAATGAGCAGTTCTTC
CASSRSLANNEQFF
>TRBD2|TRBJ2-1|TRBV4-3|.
TGCGCCAGCAGCCAAGATCTGGCGACTAGCGGGTACAATGAGCAGTTCTTC
CASSQDLATSGYNEQFF
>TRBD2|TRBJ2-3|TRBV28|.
TGTGCCAGCACTCCGGGGGGAGAGGTCACAGATACGCAGTATTTT
CASTPGGEVTDTQYF
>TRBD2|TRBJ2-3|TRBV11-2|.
TGTGCCAGCAGCAATAGACTAGCGGGATGGTCAGATACGCAGTATTTT
CASSNRLAGWSDTQYF
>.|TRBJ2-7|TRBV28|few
TGTGCCAGCGCCTCGTTCGCTCTTTTGGGGAACTACGAGCAGTACTTC
CASASFALLGNYEQYF
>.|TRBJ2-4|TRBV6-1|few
TGTGCCAGCAGTGAAAAAGCAGGGACGGGGTATAACATTCAGTACTTC
CASSEKAGTGYNIQYF
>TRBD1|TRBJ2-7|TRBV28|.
TGTGCCAGCAGTTTGCGACTTGGGACAGGGAACCACGAGCAGTACTTC
CASSLRLGTGNHEQYF
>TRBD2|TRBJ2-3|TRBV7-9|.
TGTGCCAGCTCGGGACTAGCGTCAAGCACAGATACGCAGTATTTT
CASSGLASSTDTQYF
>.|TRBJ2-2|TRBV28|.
TGTGCCAGCAGTTTTCACACCTCGAACACCGGGGAGCTGTTTTTT
CASSFHTSNTGELFF
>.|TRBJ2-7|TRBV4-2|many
TGTGCCAGCAGCCAAGCGGCCTCCTACGAGCAGTACTTC
CASSQAASYEQYF
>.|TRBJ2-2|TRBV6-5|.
TGTGCCAGCAGTTACTCGTTGAACGCCAACACCGGGGAGCTGTTTTTT
CASSYSLNANTGELFF
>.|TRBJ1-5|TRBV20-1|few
TGCAGTGCTAGGTCCGGTCAGCCCCAGCATTTT
CSARSGQPQHF
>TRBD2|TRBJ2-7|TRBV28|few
TGTGCCAGCAGTTGGACTAGCGGATTAAGCTCCTACGAGCAGTACTTC
CASSWTSGLSSYEQYF
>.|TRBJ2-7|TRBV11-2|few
TGTGCCAGCAGCTTTCGGGATCTGGGGGACCGATCCTACGAGCAGTACTTC
CASSFRDLGDRSYEQYF
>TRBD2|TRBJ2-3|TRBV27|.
TGTGCCAGCAGATGGTCCGGGACTAGCGGGTTTAGCACAGATACGCAGTATTTT
CASRWSGTSGFSTDTQYF
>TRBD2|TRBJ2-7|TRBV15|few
TGTGCCACCAGCAGAGGAATGGGGGGGAACGAGCAGTACTTC
CATSRGMGGNEQYF
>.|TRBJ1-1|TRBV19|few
TGTGCCAGTAGTGTCCCAGGACTTGGCACTGAAGCTTTCTTT
CASSVPGLGTEAFF
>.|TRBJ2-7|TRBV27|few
TGTGCCAGCAGTGCCTTTGGGGCCTACGAGCAGTACTTC
CASSAFGAYEQYF
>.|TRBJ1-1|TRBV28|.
TGTGCCAGCAGTCCCACCGTGAACACTGAAGCTTTCTTT
CASSPTVNTEAFF
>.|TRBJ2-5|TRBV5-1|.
TGCGCCAGCAGCGTACAGTACCAAGAGACCCAGTACTTC
CASSVQYQETQYF
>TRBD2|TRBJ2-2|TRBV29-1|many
TGCAGCGTTGGGCGGGAGAATTTGGACACCGGGGAGCTGTTTTTT
CSVGRENLDTGELFF
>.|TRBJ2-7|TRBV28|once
TGTGCCAGCAGCACCCCGAGTGGGGGCAACTACGAGCAGTACTTC
CASSTPSGGNYEQYF
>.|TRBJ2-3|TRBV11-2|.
TGTGCCAGCAGCTTAGAGGGGCGTCCAGATACGCAGTATTTT
CASSLEGRPDTQYF
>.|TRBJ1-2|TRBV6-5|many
TGTGCCAGCAGGGATACGGGCTATGGCTACACCTTC
CASRDTGYGYTF
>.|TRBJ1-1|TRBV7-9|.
TGTGCCAGCAGCCCTCACCTAACACTGGACACTGAAGCTTTCTTT
CASSPHLTLDTEAFF
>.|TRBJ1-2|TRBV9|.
TGTGCCAGCAGCGTAGAGGACTTCGGAGGAGATGGCTACACCTTC
CASSVEDFGGDGYTF
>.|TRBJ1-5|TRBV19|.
TGTGCCAGTAGTATCGCAGGGGATCAGCCCCAGCATTTT
CASSIAGDQPQHF
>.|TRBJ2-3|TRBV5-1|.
TGCGCCAGCAGCCTACTCCCTGGGAGCACAGATACGCAGTATTTT
CASSLLPGSTDTQYF
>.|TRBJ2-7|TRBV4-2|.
TGTGCCAGCAGCCAAGGGGTCGGCAGGGGCGACTACGAGCAGTACTTC
CASSQGVGRGDYEQYF
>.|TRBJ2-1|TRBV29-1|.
TGCAGCGTTGAGAGTCAGGGGAAGGGTAATGAGCAGTTCTTC
CSVESQGKGNEQFF
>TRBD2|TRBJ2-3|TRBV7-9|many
TGTGCCAGCAGCACTCCCACTAGCGGGAGCTATGATACGCAGTATTTT
CASSTPTSGSYDTQYF
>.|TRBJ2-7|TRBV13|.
TGTGCCATCAGGGATCTATCCTACGAGCAGTACTTC
CAIRDLSYEQYF
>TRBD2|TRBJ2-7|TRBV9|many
TGTGCCAGCGGGGGGGGAGGGACGGGAGAGCAGTACTTC
CASGGGGTGEQYF
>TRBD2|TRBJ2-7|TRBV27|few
TGTGCCAGCAGTTGGACTAGCGGGGGATACGAGCAGTACTTC
CASSWTSGGYEQYF
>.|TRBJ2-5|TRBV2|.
TGTGCCAGCAGTGAAGCGCCGGATAGCGGAGCCCAAGAGACCCAGTACTTC
CASSEAPDSGAQETQYF
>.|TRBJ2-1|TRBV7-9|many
TGTGCCAGCACCTCGGGTGAACGTAGGCAGTTCTTC
CASTSGERRQFF
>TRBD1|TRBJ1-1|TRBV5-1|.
TGCGCCAGCAGCTTGGAGGACAGGTCTACCGCTGAAGCTTTCTTT
CASSLEDRSTAEAFF
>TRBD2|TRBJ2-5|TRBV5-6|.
TGTGCCAGCAGCCACCCACTAGCGGGTTCCCAAGAGACCCAGTACTTC
CASSHPLAGSQETQYF
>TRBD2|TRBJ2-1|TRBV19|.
TGTGCCAGTCAGGCGGGAGGGCCTAATGAGCAGTTCTTC
CASQAGGPNEQFF
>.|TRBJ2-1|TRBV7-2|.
TGTGCCAGCAGCTCTACATACAATGAGCAGTTCTTC
CASSSTYNEQFF
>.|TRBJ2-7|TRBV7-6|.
TGTGCCAGCAGCTTAGAAGGCGGAACGGCCTACGAGCAGTACTTC
CASSLEGGTAYEQYF
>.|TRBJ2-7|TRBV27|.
TGTGCCAGCAGTTATTCCGGGAGTAGGCACGAGCAGTACTTC
CASSYSGSRHEQYF
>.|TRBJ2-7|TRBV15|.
TGTGCCACCAGCGGCAGACTCCGGACACGGGGCGAGCAGTACTTC
CATSGRLRTRGEQYF
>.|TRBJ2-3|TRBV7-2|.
TGTGCCAGCAGCTTACAGGAGACGACTAGCACAGATACGCAGTATTTT
CASSLQETTSTDTQYF
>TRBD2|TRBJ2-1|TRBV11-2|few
TGTGCCAGCAGCAAGGGACTAGCGGGAGTAGGGGACAATGAGCAGTTCTTC
CASSKGLAGVGDNEQFF
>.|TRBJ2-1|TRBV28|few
TGTGCCAGCAGTTTCGGGTACGGTGAGCAGTTCTTC
CASSFGYGEQFF
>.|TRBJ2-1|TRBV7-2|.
TGTGCCAGCAGCCCATCCAGAGGGCGGTATGTCTACAATGAGCAGTTCTTC
CASSPSRGRYVYNEQFF
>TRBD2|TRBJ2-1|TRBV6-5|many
TGTGCCAGCAGTTCTAGACTAGCGGGAGGTTGGGAGCAGTTCTTC
CASSSRLAGGWEQFF